The T cell receptor beta chain described here comes from a study of cytomegalovirus exposure and HLA in healthy donors. Overall study findings and caveats: The study put 150 to 200 TCR beta chains on its list as cytomegalovirus-associated. Later analysis revealed greater clonal expansion in HLA-associated TCR beta chains than in equally common others.

CDR1 and CDR2 from the germline V gene are SGHNT and YYREEE (reference sequence). Trimming stripped 3 bases from V and 10 bases from J, with 15 bases between. The CDR3 totals 13 residues. This clone came up a few times. What it binds is not known. The primer mix had 60 Vbeta and 13 Jbeta primers. This table comes from immunoSEQ multiplex PCR, and its TCRdb copy is limited to in-frame clones, with some not included. This sample carries about 110,000 clones, around three quarters of them seen once, and the ten largest clones take 7% to 9%. The material sequenced was PBMCs. The source is a woman aged 45 to 65 in good health and CMV-seropositive. The rearrangement uses TRBV5-4 and TRBJ2-3, with D perhaps TRBD2 (6 bases). CDR3 nucleotides: TGTGCCAGCAGCTCCGAGGTAGCGGTTGCGCAGTATTTT. This codes for CASSSEVAVAQYF.